This T cell receptor (beta chain) was retrieved from a study of T cell responses to AZD1222 COVID-19 vaccine. Per the germline V gene, CDR1 is SGHTA and CDR2 is FQGTGA. V shed 4 bases and J 4 bases; nucleotides not matched to a gene: 6. The CDR3 extends over 15 amino acids. Worth noting for this clone: Its cognate antigen is unknown.

Produced via immunoSEQ multiplex PCR; TCRdb's table is partial and in-frame only. The sample contains 150,000 or so clones, roughly 90% of which appear only once. Study-level results: Donors were chiefly white British, with a greater number of females, and clonal diversity was perhaps underestimated.

Sequencing was performed on peripheral blood, taken 28 days after the second AZD1222 dose. The rearrangement links TRBV7-3 to TRBJ2-3, with TRBD1 identical over 9 bases. This TCR was recovered from an adult who received the AZD1222 COVID-19 vaccine. The CDR3 DNA sequence: TGTGCCAGCAGCTCTGGGACAGGGTGGGCAGATACGCAGTATTTT. Translating it yields CASSSGTGWADTQYF.